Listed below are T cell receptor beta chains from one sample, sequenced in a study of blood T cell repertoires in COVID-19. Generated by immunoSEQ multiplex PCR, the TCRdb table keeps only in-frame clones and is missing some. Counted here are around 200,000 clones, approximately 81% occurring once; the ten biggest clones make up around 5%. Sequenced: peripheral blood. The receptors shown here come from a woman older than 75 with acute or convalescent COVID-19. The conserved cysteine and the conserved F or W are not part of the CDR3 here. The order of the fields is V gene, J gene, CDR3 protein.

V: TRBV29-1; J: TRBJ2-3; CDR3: SVVGVTDTQY
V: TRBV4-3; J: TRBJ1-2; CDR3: ASSQDLSDYGYT
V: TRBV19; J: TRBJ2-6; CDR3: ASSVDYLAFSGANVLT
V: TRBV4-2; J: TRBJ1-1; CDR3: ASSQRGTGGLNTEAF
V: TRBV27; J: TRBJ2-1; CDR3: ASSNRGTGWFGVNEQF
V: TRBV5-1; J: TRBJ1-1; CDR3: ASSLSSFAGEAF
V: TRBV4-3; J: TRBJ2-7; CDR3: ASSQGTNLYEQY
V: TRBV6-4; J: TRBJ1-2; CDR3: ASSDFPDRGLGYT
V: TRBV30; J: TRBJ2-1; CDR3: AGGLRGDNNEQF
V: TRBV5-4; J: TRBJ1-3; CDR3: ASSLVAPGRNTIY
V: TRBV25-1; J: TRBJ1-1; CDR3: ASRETGSDEAF
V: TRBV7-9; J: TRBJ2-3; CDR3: ASSRQASSTDTQY
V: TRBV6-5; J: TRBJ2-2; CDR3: ASSYAGELF
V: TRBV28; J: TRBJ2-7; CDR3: ASSLVLVLGSPAYEQY
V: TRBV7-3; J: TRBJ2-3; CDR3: ASSLIGTGGNTQY
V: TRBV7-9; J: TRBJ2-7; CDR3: ASSSVSGYEQY
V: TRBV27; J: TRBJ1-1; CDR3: ASTSGFWDTEAF
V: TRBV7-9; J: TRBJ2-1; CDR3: ASPHGASGRVDEQF
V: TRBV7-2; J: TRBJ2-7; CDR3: ASSPGLAEAYEQY
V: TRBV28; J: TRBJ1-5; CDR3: ASSLGTDNQPQH
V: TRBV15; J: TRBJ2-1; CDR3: ATSPRDRDSNEQF
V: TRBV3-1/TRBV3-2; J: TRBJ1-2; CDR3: ASSRGTGDNYGYT
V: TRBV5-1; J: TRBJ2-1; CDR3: ASSPGGELREQF
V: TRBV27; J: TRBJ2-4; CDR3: ASSPDRDRGNIQY
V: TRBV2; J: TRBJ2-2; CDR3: ASSAGTGYTGELF
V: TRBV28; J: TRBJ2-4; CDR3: ASSQNLAKNIQY
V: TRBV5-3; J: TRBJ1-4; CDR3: ARSLIWDLNEKLF
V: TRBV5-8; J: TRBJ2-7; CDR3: ASSKTATYEQY
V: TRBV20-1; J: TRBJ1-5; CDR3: SASTGQPQH
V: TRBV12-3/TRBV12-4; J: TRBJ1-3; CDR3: ASSLNGWDRF
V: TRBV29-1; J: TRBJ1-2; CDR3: SVQDRAGGYT
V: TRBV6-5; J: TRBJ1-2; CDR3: ASNVRGRGGYT
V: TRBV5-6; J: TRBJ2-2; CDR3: ASSLYGVAGTGELF
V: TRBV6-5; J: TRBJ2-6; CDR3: ASSRGLPGANVLT
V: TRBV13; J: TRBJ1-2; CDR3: ASSLTGDYGYT
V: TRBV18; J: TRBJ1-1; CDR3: ASSPLGGNTEAF
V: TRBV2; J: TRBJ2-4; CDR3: ASRKGLAGFRENIQY
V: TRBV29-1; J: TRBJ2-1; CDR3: SHDRASSYNEQF
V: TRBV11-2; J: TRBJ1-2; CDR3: ASSPGQGSGYT
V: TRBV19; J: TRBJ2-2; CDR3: ASSITGIAGELF
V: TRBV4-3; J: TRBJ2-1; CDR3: ASSKRREDGDNEQF
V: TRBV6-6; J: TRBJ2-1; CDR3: ASSRSGGSSYNEQF
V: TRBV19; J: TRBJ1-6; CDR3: ASIGSSYNSPLH
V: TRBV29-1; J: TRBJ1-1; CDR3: SGGIGMNTEAF
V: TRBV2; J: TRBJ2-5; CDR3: ASSGSRGEETQY
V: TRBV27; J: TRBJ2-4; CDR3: AGSLQGKAKNIQY
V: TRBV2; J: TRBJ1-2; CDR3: ASSPAGFRRGYT
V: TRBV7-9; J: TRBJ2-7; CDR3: ASSPSGSRRIYEQY
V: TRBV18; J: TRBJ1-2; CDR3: ASSTGQGAGTNYGYT
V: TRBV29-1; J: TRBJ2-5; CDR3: SAMGTAQETQY
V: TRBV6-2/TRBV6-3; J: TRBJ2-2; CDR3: ASSYLAGQTSNTGELF